A selection of T cell receptor beta chains follows, all from one sample in a study of T cells expressing NK-cell markers. From the 5' RACE reads, TCRdb lists one entry per CDR3 protein and no DNA. The sample totals about 550,000 distinct CDR3 sequences. Sequencing input: blood T cells: a sorted CD56 or NKG2C T cell subset, CD4+ or CD8+ T cells, or bulk PBMC T cells (not recorded which). The receptors come from a man younger than 35 in good health. The CDR3 runs from the conserved cysteine through the conserved F or W. Fields, in order: J gene, V gene, CDR3 protein.

>TRBJ2-2|TRBV2
CASSGARAGELFF
>TRBJ2-5|TRBV7-9
CASSLVMGETQYF
>TRBJ2-7|TRBV12-3/TRBV12-4
CASSLGTVLSEQYF
>TRBJ2-2|TRBV19
CASSMGGPPSEAGELFF
>TRBJ1-4|TRBV27
CASRGTGFEKLFF
>TRBJ1-2|TRBV20-1
CSATEDSLGGYTF
>TRBJ2-5|TRBV7-9
CASSQSLIQETQYF
>TRBJ2-7|TRBV12-3/TRBV12-4
CASSLHRRHYEQYF
>TRBJ2-1|TRBV7-3
CASSLTGTSGAEQFF
>TRBJ2-1|TRBV15
CATSREGQANNEQFF
>TRBJ1-1|TRBV18
CASSPLSGPENTEAFF
>TRBJ2-2|TRBV27
CASSQDRRSGELFF
>TRBJ2-5|TRBV4-3
CASSQDGRTEETQYF
>TRBJ2-5|TRBV20-1
CSAPGTGSKETQYF
>TRBJ1-4|TRBV12-3/TRBV12-4
CASSQVPAAGEKLFF
>TRBJ2-7|TRBV20-1
CSARDIAYEQYF
>TRBJ2-3|TRBV20-1
CSTMGLADFKDTQYF
>TRBJ2-1|TRBV9
CASSGGPGRTYNEQFF
>TRBJ2-3|TRBV20-1
CSARDLRRITDTQYF
>TRBJ2-3|TRBV2
CASTLTSGRVADTQYF
>TRBJ2-1|TRBV6-2/TRBV6-3
CASAIGIQNEQFF
>TRBJ2-1|TRBV6-5
CASSYSLLAGQQFF
>TRBJ2-2|TRBV7-6
CASTPPAGRGRKLSGELFF
>TRBJ2-2|TRBV7-6
CASGRGTGELFF
>TRBJ2-5|TRBV9
CASSPSSSGSGETQYF
>TRBJ1-1|TRBV11-2
CASSSSTGPGTEAFF
>TRBJ2-2|TRBV20-1
CSARDRRRSSGSAGELFF
>TRBJ2-1|TRBV25-1
CATLANLRDEQFF